These T cell receptor beta chains were read from a single sample in a study of CD8 T cells in ankylosing spondylitis. TCRdb analysed the 5' RACE reads with MiXCR anew, one entry per CDR3 protein. The sample includes about 750,000 distinct CDR3 sequences, around 20% seen only once; the top ten take around 20%. Sequencing was done on a sample of blood, either unsorted or a sorted T cell fraction (not recorded which). These receptors originate from a male donor with ankylosing spondylitis. The CDR3 runs from the conserved cysteine through the conserved F or W. A D gene is named only where the DNA matches it firmly. The size field is filled for only some rows; it gives once, few, many or a size class.

>few|TRBJ2-7|TRBV15|TRBD2
CATSRPPSGRAYEQYF
TGTGCCACCAGCAGACCACCTAGCGGGAGGGCCTACGAGCAGTACTTC
>few|TRBJ1-1|TRBV9|-
CAMRDTEAFF
TGTGCCATGAGGGACACTGAAGCTTTCTTT
>-|TRBJ2-7|TRBV7-2|-
CASSWDNHYEQYF
TGTGCCAGCAGCTGGGACAACCATTACGAGCAGTACTTC
>-|TRBJ2-1|TRBV6-1|TRBD2
CASSERGWGSGRRNEQFF
TGTGCCAGCAGTGAAAGGGGTTGGGGGAGCGGGAGAAGGAATGAGCAGTTCTTC
>few|TRBJ2-7|TRBV27|TRBD2
CASGLAGSHEQYF
TGTGCCAGCGGACTAGCGGGATCCCACGAGCAGTACTTC
>-|TRBJ2-7|TRBV5-1|TRBD1
CASSPGTPLRGTTYEQYF
TGCGCCAGCAGCCCGGGGACACCCCTCAGGGGGACGACCTACGAGCAGTACTTC
>-|TRBJ2-7|TRBV20-1|TRBD1
CSAVGQGAVGEQYF
TGCAGTGCGGTGGGACAGGGGGCGGTGGGGGAGCAGTACTTC
>-|TRBJ2-1|TRBV6-1|TRBD1
CASRERGPYNEQFF
TGTGCCAGCAGAGAGAGGGGGCCCTACAATGAGCAGTTCTTC
>few|TRBJ2-7|TRBV27|-
CASRKGSYEQYF
TGTGCCAGCAGAAAGGGCTCCTACGAGCAGTACTTC
>few|TRBJ2-4|TRBV18|TRBD1
CASSKTGEAKNIQYF
TGTGCCAGCTCAAAGACAGGGGAAGCCAAAAACATTCAGTACTTC
>few|TRBJ2-3|TRBV27|-
CASSQRAGLQYF
TGTGCCAGCAGTCAGAGGGCAGGGTTGCAGTATTTT
>-|TRBJ1-5|TRBV7-9|-
CASSLGRDKHF
TGTGCCAGCAGCTTGGGCCGGGACAAGCATTTT
>-|TRBJ1-6|TRBV27|-
CASSLGGRRNSPLHF
TGTGCCAGCAGTTTAGGGGGACGGAGGAATTCACCCCTCCACTTT
>-|TRBJ2-3|TRBV5-1|-
CASSLDSDSTDTQYF
TGCGCCAGCAGCTTGGATTCTGATAGCACAGATACGCAGTATTTT
>few|TRBJ2-5|TRBV11-1|-
CASSSPREVERFRETQYF
TGTGCCAGCAGCTCACCCCGGGAAGTGGAAAGGTTTCGTGAGACCCAGTACTTC
>many|TRBJ2-3|TRBV11-2|-
CASSLSHTDTQYF
TGTGCCAGCAGCTTATCACACACAGATACGCAGTATTTT
>-|TRBJ1-3|TRBV2|-
CASSEWTVSGNTIYF
TGTGCCAGCAGTGAATGGACGGTCTCTGGAAACACCATATATTTT
>-|TRBJ1-2|TRBV6-1|TRBD1
CAAIGGPWGGYTF
TGTGCCGCAATAGGGGGCCCGTGGGGTGGCTACACCTTC
>-|TRBJ1-5|TRBV6-1|-
CASRRERGDQPQHF
TGTGCCAGCAGACGCGAGCGGGGTGATCAGCCCCAGCATTTT
>few|TRBJ2-3|TRBV15|TRBD1
CATGQGLSDTQYF
TGTGCCACCGGACAGGGGCTGTCAGATACGCAGTATTTT
>-|TRBJ2-5|TRBV3-1|-
CATRAAGRAKETQYF
TGTGCCACCAGGGCGGCCGGTCGGGCTAAAGAGACCCAGTACTTC
>few|TRBJ2-2|TRBV12-3/TRBV12-4|TRBD2
CASSGGLAWAGELFF
TGTGCCAGCAGTGGGGGACTAGCGTGGGCCGGGGAGCTGTTTTTT
>few|TRBJ2-2|TRBV12-3/TRBV12-4|-
CASSPSGAGELFF
TGTGCCAGCTCCCCTTCCGGGGCAGGGGAGCTGTTTTTT
>few|TRBJ2-1|TRBV15|TRBD2
CATSTIAGGGDEQFF
TGTGCCACCAGCACTATAGCGGGAGGAGGGGATGAGCAGTTCTTC
>few|TRBJ2-3|TRBV29-1|TRBD2
CSVGGLASTDTQYF
TGCAGCGTGGGGGGACTAGCGAGCACAGATACGCAGTATTTT
>-|TRBJ2-3|TRBV4-1|-
CASSQVPGPGGTDTQYF
TGCGCCAGCAGCCAAGTCCCCGGGCCGGGTGGCACAGATACGCAGTATTTT
>few|TRBJ1-1|TRBV6-5|TRBD1
CASSLRTGGDEAFF
TGTGCCAGCAGTTTAAGGACAGGGGGCGATGAAGCTTTCTTT
>many|TRBJ2-7|TRBV7-2|TRBD2
CASSPIAGAYEQYF
TGTGCCAGCAGCCCAATAGCGGGAGCCTACGAGCAGTACTTC
>-|TRBJ1-2|TRBV5-6|TRBD1
CASSSEGAGAGYGYTF
TGTGCCAGCAGCTCCGAGGGGGCAGGGGCTGGCTATGGCTACACCTTC
>-|TRBJ2-1|TRBV18|TRBD1
CASSPGPGQGTHEQFF
TGTGCCAGCTCACCTGGGCCGGGACAGGGGACCCATGAGCAGTTCTTC
>few|TRBJ2-1|TRBV4-2|TRBD2
CASSQPGLAGEGEQFF
TGTGCCAGCAGCCAGCCGGGACTAGCGGGAGAGGGTGAGCAGTTCTTC
>-|TRBJ2-1|TRBV2|TRBD2
CASFTPSGGINEQFF
TGTGCCAGCTTTACGCCTAGCGGGGGAATCAATGAGCAGTTCTTC
>few|TRBJ1-2|TRBV18|-
CASSPDGYYGYTF
TGTGCCAGCTCTCCCGACGGATACTATGGCTACACCTTC
>few|TRBJ1-4|TRBV29-1|TRBD1
CSGTGNNEKLFF
TGCAGCGGGACAGGGAACAATGAAAAACTGTTTTTT
>many|TRBJ2-1|TRBV5-1|-
CASSLERQGKGEQFF
TGCGCCAGCAGCTTGGAAAGGCAGGGGAAAGGTGAGCAGTTCTTC